The sequence of this T cell receptor beta chain was determined in a study of T cell repertoires in cytomegalovirus infection (dated by TCRdb to about 2019). For the study in its entirety: Recently identified HLA-C-restricted CMV epitopes, whose presentation resists viral immunomodulation, were targeted by peptide stimulations together with well-studied HLA-B-restricted epitopes. Because public TCR beta signatures pointed to carriage of CMV infection together with the matching HLA type, the HLA type of each donor mattered for the analysis. The investigation overall reported the following: Cumulative frequency of public TCR beta family members discriminated carriers of CMV infection plus the relevant HLA type in this cohort and an independent approximately 340-donor cohort. The ex vivo response was dominated by HLA-C-restricted CMV-specific TCR beta clonotypes, which also provided the single most frequent clonotype in two of eight donors.

The CDR3 holds 17 amino acids from the cysteine to the phenylalanine. The retained sequence is limited to the CDR3, 51 bases, with the frame set at the first base. According to the germline V gene, CDR1 reads MGHRA and CDR2 reads YSYEKL. The sequencer listed for this sample is Illumina HiSeq 1500. TCRdb trimmed public reads at Q25 via fastp, called clones via MiXCR and kept in-frame beta chains. Here each entry gathers all rows of one CDR3 protein and keeps the most common genes and DNA. The sample table lists about a million distinct CDR3 sequences, approximately 31% of them with a count of one. The ten largest clones add up to around 15% of the sample. For this clonotype: The antigen this receptor binds is unknown. One end of the junction fails to match germline, which may point to a read error.

Taken with the paper, the label for treatment or condition translates to: in vitro stimulation with specific CMV peptide epitopes to enrich CMV-specific T cells. Here the sequenced sample was cultured CD8+ T cells from PBMCs, taken from culture after CMV antigen stimulation. The sequence is built from TRBV4-1 and TRBJ2-2, and 7 bases in between align with TRBD2. The clonotype was recovered from a human donor in good health (CMV status not recorded). Some clones in this sample may be carry-over from other donors' samples. The CDR3 protein sequence reads: CASNQGVRGSNTGELFF. The DNA reads as follows: TGCGCCAGCAACCAAGGAGTGCGGGGGAGCAACACCGGGGAGCTGTTTTTT.